This TCR beta chain was retrieved from a study of beta chain features in type 1 diabetes. Study results and limitations: Shortening that was moderate but significant affected the TCRB CDR3s of Type 1 diabetes patients in all four CD4+ subsets. The study found that naive, central memory and Treg TCRB repertoires appeared more similar in patients than in healthy donors.

This clone has a handful of counts. Its specificity is not known. Every bit of the isolated RNA underwent reverse transcription, so sequencing read expressed TCRB transcripts. Libraries were prepared by immunoSEQ multiplex PCR; TCRdb keeps only in-frame clonotypes and omits some of them. Altogether about 27,000 clones are present, roughly 50% being singletons, with the ten largest covering 1.5%. A single heparinised blood sample, averaging about 120 mL, was obtained per donor. CD4+ naive, central memory, regulatory and stem cell-like memory cells were sorted via CD45RO/CCR7/CD25/CD127/CD95/CD27. CDR1 and CDR2 (germline): MNHEY, SMNVEV (reference sequence). The CDR3 has 15 residues. The J segment lost 4 bases and the V segment lost 4 bases, leaving 6 bases of the junction unmatched.

Sequencing was carried out using Tregs from blood. V and J are TRBV27 and TRBJ2-7; TRBD2 agrees at 11 bases. The clonotype originates from a woman between 18 and 29 years old with type 1 diabetes. This CDR3 reads CASSWKLAGGYEQYF. In DNA, the CDR3 is TGTGCCAGCAGTTGGAAGCTAGCGGGAGGTTACGAGCAGTACTTC.